This paragraph covers one T cell receptor (beta chain) sequence. The target antigen is unknown. Profiling relied on immunoSEQ multiplex PCR, and the TCRdb table lists in-frame clones only, not all of them. The sample lists 50,000 to 60,000 clones, about 80% occurring once. The data derive from a study of radiotherapy plus CTLA-4 blockade in lung cancer. Overall study: For roughly 19% of patients, objective responses occurred, and about 30% had disease control.

Per the germline V gene, CDR1 is SGHTA and CDR2 is FQGNSA. The V and J ends lost 1 base and 2 bases respectively, with 13 bases between them. The CDR3 length is 16 residues. Findings and caveats of the study: Among blood TCR repertoires after radiotherapy plus ipilimumab, tumor-derived clones expanded. Reportedly, early blood T cell clone dynamics best predicted response, with interferon-beta.

Patients in the study, people with chemo-refractory metastatic non-small-cell lung cancer, received focal radiation plus ipilimumab CTLA-4 blockade. This receptor was taken from a human donor with non-small cell lung cancer whose response to radiotherapy plus ipilimumab could not be evaluated. V gene TRBV7-2 combines with J gene TRBJ2-3; D unclear. The input for sequencing was peripheral blood, taken from a patient treated with radiotherapy plus ipilimumab. The CDR3 loop is CASSLVAGGVTDTQYF. CDR3 nucleotide sequence: TGTGCCAGCAGCTTAGTGGCCGGTGGAGTCACAGATACGCAGTATTTT. The whole variable domain, filled in from reference TRBV7-2 and TRBJ2-3, reads GAGVSQSPSNKVTEKGKDVELRCDPISGHTALYWYRQSLGQGLEFLIYFQGNSAPDKSGLPSDRFSAERTGGSVSTLTIQRTQQEDSAVYLCASSLVAGGVTDTQYFGPGTRLTVL.